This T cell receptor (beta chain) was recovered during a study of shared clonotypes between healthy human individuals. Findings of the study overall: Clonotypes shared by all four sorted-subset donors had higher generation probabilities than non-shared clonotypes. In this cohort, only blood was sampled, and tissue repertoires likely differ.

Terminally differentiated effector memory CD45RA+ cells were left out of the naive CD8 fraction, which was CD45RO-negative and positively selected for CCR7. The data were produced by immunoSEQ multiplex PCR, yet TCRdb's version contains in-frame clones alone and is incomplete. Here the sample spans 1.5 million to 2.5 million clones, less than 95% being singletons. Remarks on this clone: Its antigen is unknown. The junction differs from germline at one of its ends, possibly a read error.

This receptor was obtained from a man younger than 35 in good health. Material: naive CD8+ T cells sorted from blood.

CDR3 in amino acids: CASSLAPNTDTQYF. DNA for the CDR3: TGTGCTAGCAGCTTAGCGCCAAACACAGATACGCAGTATTTT. This sequence joins TRBV7-7 and TRBJ2-3, with D possibly TRBD2 on 5 matching bases. Germline V gene data show CDR1 as SSHAT and CDR2 as FNYEAQ (reference sequence). The length of the CDR3 is 14 residues.